This TCR beta chain came from a study of cytotoxic CD8 clonotypes in ibrutinib-treated CLL. Study as a whole: About 25 partial and 2 complete responses; at median approximately 6 years, about 14 remitted, about twelve progressed. Findings and caveats of the study: Clonality showed a rise at ibrutinib response that reversed toward baseline at progression.

The length of the CDR3 is 13 residues. V shed 9 bases and J shed 8 bases, with 16 bases lying between them. Germline V gives CDR1 MNHNS, CDR2 SASEGT. The protocol was immunoSEQ multiplex PCR, while the TCRdb copy is restricted to in-frame clones and leaves out a portion. The top ten clones hold less than 30% of a sample with fewer than 55,000 clones, roughly 63% of them seen once. This clone has more than one count but fewer than ten. Its antigen is as yet unknown. This sequence joins TRBV6-1 and TRBJ1-4, with a tentative D call TRBD1 (6 bases). This TCR was sampled from a human donor with chronic lymphocytic leukemia. The sample here was PBMCs, taken after 24 months of ibrutinib treatment. CDR3 in amino acids: CASRTDRREKLFF. CDR3 nucleotides: TGTGCCAGTCGGACGGACAGACGAGAAAAACTGTTTTTT.